This T cell receptor (beta chain) was sequenced during a study of blood T cells in healthy people across ages. Points from the study as a whole: Leaving the PBMCs unsorted stopped any conclusive comparison of naive versus antigen-experienced cells.

CDR1 is SGHAT, CDR2 FQNNGV, per germline. The CDR3 loop spans 14 amino acids. On this clonotype: What it binds is unknown. Germline and junction disagree at one end, which may indicate a read error.

The authors ran a second PCR of about 6 to 11 cycles using a sample-barcoded 5' primer and a J-beta primer mix. The authors tagged each cDNA molecule using a template-switch adaptor with 12 random nucleotides. MiXCR, run by TCRdb on the 5' RACE reads, gives a single entry per CDR3 protein. The table lists hundreds of thousands of distinct CDR3 sequences, around three fifths of them singletons. The origin of this receptor is a man between 35 and 55 years old in good health. This chain links TRBV11-2 with TRBJ1-2; 7 positions agree with TRBD1. The sample taken for sequencing was blood. CDR3 bases: TGTGCTAGCAGCCCACGACAGGGAACTCATGGCTACACCTTC. Translating it yields CASSPRQGTHGYTF.